This is a list of T cell receptor beta chains from one sample in a study of blood T cells in healthy people across ages. Each CDR3 protein is one row after TCRdb ran MiXCR on the 5' RACE reads. The sample has fewer than 900,000 distinct CDR3 sequences; around 40% are singletons. The sequencing input was blood. These receptors came from a woman aged 55 to 70 in good health. The CDR3 runs from the conserved cysteine through the conserved F or W. D genes are given only for firm matches. Some rows have no size entry. The others give once, few or many, or a class for an expanded clone.

D	V	J	size	CDR3	DNA
.	TRBV11-2	TRBJ2-3	few	CASSPVRGARHTQYF	TGTGCCAGCAGCCCGGTCCGGGGCGCGAGGCATACGCAGTATTTT
.	TRBV5-5	TRBJ2-6	.	CASSLATGSGANVLTF	TGTGCCAGCAGCTTGGCAACAGGCTCTGGGGCCAACGTCCTGACTTTC
.	TRBV5-1	TRBJ2-7	few	CASSLMAGTETYEQYF	TGCGCCAGCAGCTTAATGGCCGGGACGGAAACCTACGAGCAGTACTTC
TRBD1	TRBV7-2	TRBJ1-6	few	CASSYRTGGSPLHF	TGTGCCAGCAGCTACCGGACAGGGGGATCACCCCTCCACTTT
.	TRBV24-1	TRBJ2-7	few	CATSDLTRLSYEQYF	TGTGCCACCAGTGATTTGACTAGACTTTCCTACGAGCAGTACTTC
.	TRBV15	TRBJ1-6	.	CATSARNSPLHF	TGTGCCACCAGTGCGAGGAATTCACCCCTCCACTTT
.	TRBV30	TRBJ1-5	.	CAWSVPGDSNQPQHF	TGTGCCTGGAGTGTACCAGGGGATAGCAATCAGCCCCAGCATTTT
TRBD1	TRBV5-5	TRBJ1-4	.	CASSLGTGVSRNEKLFF	TGTGCCAGCAGCTTAGGGACAGGGGTCAGCCGGAATGAAAAACTGTTTTTT
.	TRBV2	TRBJ1-2	.	CASDEARATGYTF	TGTGCCAGCGATGAGGCCCGGGCTACGGGCTACACCTTC
.	TRBV10-3	TRBJ1-1	few	CAISAPGRDMNTEAFF	TGTGCCATCAGTGCCCCAGGGAGGGATATGAACACTGAAGCTTTCTTT
.	TRBV9	TRBJ2-6	few	CASSLLNSGANVLTF	TGTGCCAGCAGCTTATTAAACTCGGGGGCCAACGTCCTGACTTTC
.	TRBV6-2/TRBV6-3	TRBJ1-2	.	CASSGAGASAYGYTF	TGTGCCAGCAGTGGAGCCGGGGCCTCAGCGTATGGCTACACCTTC
.	TRBV11-2	TRBJ2-1	few	CASSLVVTGQFF	TGTGCCAGCAGCTTAGTGGTTACGGGGCAGTTCTTC
TRBD2	TRBV9	TRBJ2-1	.	CASSPRGSSGEFF	TGTGCCAGCAGCCCCAGGGGTTCTAGCGGGGAGTTCTTC
.	TRBV28	TRBJ2-3	.	CASRMTTTTDTQYF	TGTGCCAGCAGAATGACGACAACCACAGATACGCAGTATTTT